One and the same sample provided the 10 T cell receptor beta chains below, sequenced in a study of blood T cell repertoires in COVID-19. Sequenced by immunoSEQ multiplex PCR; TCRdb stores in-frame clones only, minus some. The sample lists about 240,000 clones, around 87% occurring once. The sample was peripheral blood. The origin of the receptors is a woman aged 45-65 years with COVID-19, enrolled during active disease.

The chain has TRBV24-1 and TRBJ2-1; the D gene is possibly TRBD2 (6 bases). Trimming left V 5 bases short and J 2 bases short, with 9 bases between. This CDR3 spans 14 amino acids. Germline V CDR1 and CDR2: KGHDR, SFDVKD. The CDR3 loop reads CATSGASAYNEQFF. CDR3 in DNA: TGTGCCACCAGTGGGGCTAGCGCCTACAATGAGCAGTTCTTC.

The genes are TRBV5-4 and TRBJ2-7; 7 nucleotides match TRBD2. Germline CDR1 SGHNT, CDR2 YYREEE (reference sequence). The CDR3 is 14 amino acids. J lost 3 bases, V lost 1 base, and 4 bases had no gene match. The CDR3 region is CASSLSGVVYEQYF. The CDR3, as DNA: TGTGCCAGCAGCTTGAGCGGGGTAGTCTACGAGCAGTACTTC.

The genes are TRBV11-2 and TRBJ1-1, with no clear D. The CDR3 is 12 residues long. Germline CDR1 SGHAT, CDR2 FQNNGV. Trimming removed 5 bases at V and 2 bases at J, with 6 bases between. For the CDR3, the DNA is TGTGCCAGCAGCCGGGATAACACTGAAGCTTTCTTT. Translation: CASSRDNTEAFF.

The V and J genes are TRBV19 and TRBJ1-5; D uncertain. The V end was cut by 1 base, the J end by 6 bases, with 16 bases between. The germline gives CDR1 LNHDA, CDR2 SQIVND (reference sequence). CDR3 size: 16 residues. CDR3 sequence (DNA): TGTGCCAGTAGTATAGGAACTACCCCCCTAGGTCAGCCCCAGCATTTT. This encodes CASSIGTTPLGQPQHF.

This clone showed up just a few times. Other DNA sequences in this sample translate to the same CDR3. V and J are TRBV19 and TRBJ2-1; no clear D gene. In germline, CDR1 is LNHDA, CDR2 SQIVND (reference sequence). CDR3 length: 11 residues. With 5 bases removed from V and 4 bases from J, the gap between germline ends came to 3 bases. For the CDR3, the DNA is TGTGCCAGTAGTTCTTACAATGAGCAGTTCTTC. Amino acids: CASSSYNEQFF. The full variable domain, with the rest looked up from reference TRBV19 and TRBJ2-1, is DGGITQSPKYLFRKEGQNVTLSCEQNLNHDAMYWYRQDPGQGLRLIYYSQIVNDFQKGDIAEGYSVSREKKESFPLTVTSAQKNPTAFYLCASSSYNEQFFGPGTRLTVL.

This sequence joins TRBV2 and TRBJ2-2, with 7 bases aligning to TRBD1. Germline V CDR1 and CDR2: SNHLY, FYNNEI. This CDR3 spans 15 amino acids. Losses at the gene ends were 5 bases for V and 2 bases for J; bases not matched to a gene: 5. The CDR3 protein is CASSYRQGNTGELFF. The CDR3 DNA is TGTGCCAGCAGTTATCGACAGGGAAACACCGGGGAGCTGTTTTTT.

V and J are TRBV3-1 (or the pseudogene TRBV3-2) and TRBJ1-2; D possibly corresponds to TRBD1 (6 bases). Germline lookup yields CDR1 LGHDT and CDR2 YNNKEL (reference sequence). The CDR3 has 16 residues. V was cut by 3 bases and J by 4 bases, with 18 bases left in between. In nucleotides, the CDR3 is TGTGCCAGCAGCCAGAGAGACAGGCTTTCAATCTATGGCTACACCTTC. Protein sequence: CASSQRDRLSIYGYTF.

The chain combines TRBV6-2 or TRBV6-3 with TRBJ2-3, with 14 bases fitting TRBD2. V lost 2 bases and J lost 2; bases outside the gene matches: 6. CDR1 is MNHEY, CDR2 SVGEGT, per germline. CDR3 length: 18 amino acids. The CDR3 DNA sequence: TGTGCCAGCAGTTACACTCTGGGACTAGCGGGGGACACAGATACGCAGTATTTT. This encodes CASSYTLGLAGDTDTQYF.

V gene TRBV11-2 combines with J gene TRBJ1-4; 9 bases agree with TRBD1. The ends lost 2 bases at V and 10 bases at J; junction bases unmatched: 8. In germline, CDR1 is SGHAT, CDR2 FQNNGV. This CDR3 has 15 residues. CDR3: CASSLLGQGQGKLFF. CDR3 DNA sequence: TGTGCCAGCAGCTTATTAGGACAGGGACAGGGAAAACTGTTTTTT.

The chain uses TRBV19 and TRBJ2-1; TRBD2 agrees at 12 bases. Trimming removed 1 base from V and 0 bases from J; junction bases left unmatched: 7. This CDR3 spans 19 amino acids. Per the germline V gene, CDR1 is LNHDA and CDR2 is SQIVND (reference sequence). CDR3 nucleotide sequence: TGTGCCAGTAGTATAGCCGCTAGCGGGGGGGCTAGCTCCTACAATGAGCAGTTCTTC. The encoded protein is CASSIAASGGASSYNEQFF. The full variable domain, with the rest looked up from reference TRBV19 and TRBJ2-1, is DGGITQSPKYLFRKEGQNVTLSCEQNLNHDAMYWYRQDPGQGLRLIYYSQIVNDFQKGDIAEGYSVSREKKESFPLTVTSAQKNPTAFYLCASSIAASGGASSYNEQFFGPGTRLTVL.